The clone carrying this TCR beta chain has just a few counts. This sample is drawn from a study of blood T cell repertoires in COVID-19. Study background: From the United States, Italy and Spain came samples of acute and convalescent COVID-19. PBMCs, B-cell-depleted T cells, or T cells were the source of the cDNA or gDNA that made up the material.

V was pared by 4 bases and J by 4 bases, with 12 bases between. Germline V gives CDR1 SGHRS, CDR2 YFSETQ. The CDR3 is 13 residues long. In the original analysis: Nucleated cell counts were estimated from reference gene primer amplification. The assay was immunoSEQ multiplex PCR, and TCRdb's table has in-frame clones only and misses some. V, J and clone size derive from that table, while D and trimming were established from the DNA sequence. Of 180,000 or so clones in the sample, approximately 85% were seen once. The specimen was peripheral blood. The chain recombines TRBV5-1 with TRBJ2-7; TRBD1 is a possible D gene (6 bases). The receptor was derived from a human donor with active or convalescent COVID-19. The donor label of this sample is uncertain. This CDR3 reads CASSPQGSYEQYF. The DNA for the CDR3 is TGCGCCAGCAGCCCCCAGGGGAGTTACGAGCAGTACTTC.